This entry concerns a single TCR beta chain. Its antigen is currently unknown. TCRdb re-called the 5' RACE reads with MiXCR, one entry per CDR3 protein. The data contain about 240,000 distinct CDR3 sequences, approximately 10% of them singletons. The V and J ends lost 6 bases and 3 bases, in that order; junction bases with no gene match: 4. The CDR3 sequence is 14 residues long. The sample belongs to a study of T-cell memory formation after mild COVID-19. The overall study: Largely, TCR clusters stayed within a single donor.

Overall study results and limits: Researchers report contracting CD4+ clones mostly in CM and EM, with CD8+ clones in EMRA. The study found balanced CD4/CD8 in clones contracting day 15 to 85 and a CD4+ lean in later expanders.

V is TRBV12-3 or TRBV12-4 and J is TRBJ1-5; TRBD1 aligns across 8 bases. Sequencing was performed on PBMCs or a T cell subset sorted from them (not recorded which). This receptor was taken from a man between 18 and 29 years old who had mild COVID-19 (a few samples of this study predate the infection). Cell type and time point are not known. CDR3: CASRRQGSNQPQHF. As DNA, the CDR3 is TGTGCCAGCAGAAGACAGGGGTCCAATCAGCCCCAGCATTTT.